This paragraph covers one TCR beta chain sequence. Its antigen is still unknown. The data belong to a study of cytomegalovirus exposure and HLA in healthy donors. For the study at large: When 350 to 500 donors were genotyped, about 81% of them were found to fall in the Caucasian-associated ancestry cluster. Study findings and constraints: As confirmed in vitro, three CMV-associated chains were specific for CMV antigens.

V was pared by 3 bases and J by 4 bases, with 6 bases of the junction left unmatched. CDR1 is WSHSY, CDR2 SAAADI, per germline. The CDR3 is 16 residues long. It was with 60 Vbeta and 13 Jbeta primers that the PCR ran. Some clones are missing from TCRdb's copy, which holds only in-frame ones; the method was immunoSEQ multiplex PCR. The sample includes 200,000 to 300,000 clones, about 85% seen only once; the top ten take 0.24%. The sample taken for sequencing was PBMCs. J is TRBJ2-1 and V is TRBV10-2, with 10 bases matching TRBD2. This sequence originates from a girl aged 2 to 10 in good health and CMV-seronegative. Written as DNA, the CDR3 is TGCGCCAGCAGTGATTACGGACTAGCGGATTACAATGAGCAGTTCTTC. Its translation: CASSDYGLADYNEQFF.